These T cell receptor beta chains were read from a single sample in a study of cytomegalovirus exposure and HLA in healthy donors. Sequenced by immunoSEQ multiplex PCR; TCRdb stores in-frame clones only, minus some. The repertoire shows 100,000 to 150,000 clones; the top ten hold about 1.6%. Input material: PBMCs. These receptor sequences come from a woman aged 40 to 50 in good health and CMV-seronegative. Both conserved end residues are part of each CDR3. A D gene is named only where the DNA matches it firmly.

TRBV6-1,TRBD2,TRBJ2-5,CASRRGGGSQETQYF,TGTGCCAGCAGGAGGGGCGGGGGGTCCCAAGAGACCCAGTACTTC
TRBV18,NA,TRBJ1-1,CASSPGNTGTEAFF,TGTGCCAGCTCACCAGGGAACACGGGGACTGAAGCTTTCTTT
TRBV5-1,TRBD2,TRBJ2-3,CASSSGGRSTDTQYF,TGCGCCAGCAGCTCGGGGGGTCGGAGCACAGATACGCAGTATTTT
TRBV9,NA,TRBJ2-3,CASSVARGRATDTQYF,TGTGCCAGCAGCGTAGCTCGAGGCAGGGCCACAGATACGCAGTATTTT
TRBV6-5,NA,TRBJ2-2,CASSPGVAYTGELFF,TGTGCCAGCAGTCCCGGGGTGGCGTACACCGGGGAGCTGTTTTTT
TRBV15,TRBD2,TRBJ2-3,CATSGGRSGGRGSTDTQYF,TGTGCCACCAGCGGCGGACGTAGCGGGGGAAGGGGTAGCACAGATACGCAGTATTTT
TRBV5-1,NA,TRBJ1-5,CASSSGLANQPQHF,TGCGCCAGCAGCTCGGGACTGGCTAATCAGCCCCAGCATTTT
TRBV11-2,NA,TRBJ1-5,CASSLRPGGTEPQHF,TGTGCCAGCAGCTTGCGCCCGGGGGGGACGGAGCCCCAGCATTTT
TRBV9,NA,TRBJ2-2,CASSVVQNTGELFF,TGTGCCAGCAGCGTAGTACAGAACACCGGGGAGCTGTTTTTT
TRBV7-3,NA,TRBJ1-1,CASSSGGSEAFF,TGTGCCAGCAGCTCAGGAGGCTCTGAAGCTTTCTTT
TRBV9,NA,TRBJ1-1,CASSVVQRLSEAFF,TGTGCCAGCAGCGTAGTCCAGAGACTCTCTGAAGCTTTCTTT
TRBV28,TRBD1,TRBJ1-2,CASSPAGTDYGYTF,TGTGCCAGCAGTCCGGCCGGGACAGATTATGGCTACACCTTC
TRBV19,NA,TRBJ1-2,CASTPRGNYGYTF,TGTGCCAGTACTCCTCGGGGTAACTATGGCTACACCTTC
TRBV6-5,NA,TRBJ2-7,CATKHTYRDTYEQYF,TGTGCCACCAAGCACACCTACAGGGATACCTACGAGCAGTACTTC
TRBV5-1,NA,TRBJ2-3,CASMQGTILEDTQYF,TGCGCCAGCATGCAGGGCACTATTCTTGAAGATACGCAGTATTTT
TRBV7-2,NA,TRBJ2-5,CASRLGPSRPQETQYF,TGTGCCAGCAGGTTGGGGCCGAGCCGGCCACAAGAGACCCAGTACTTC
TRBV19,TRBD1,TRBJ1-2,CASSKLDRENGYTF,TGTGCCAGTAGTAAGCTGGACAGGGAAAATGGCTACACCTTC
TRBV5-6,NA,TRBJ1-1,CASSNWGLSNTEAFF,TGTGCCAGCAGCAACTGGGGACTATCGAACACTGAAGCTTTCTTT
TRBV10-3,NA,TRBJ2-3,CAISEPTQDTQYF,TGTGCCATCAGTGAGCCCACCCAGGATACGCAGTATTTT
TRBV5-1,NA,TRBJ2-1,CASSYTGTEQFF,TGCGCCAGCAGCTATACAGGGACTGAGCAGTTCTTC
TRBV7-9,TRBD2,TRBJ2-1,CASSPLPSAGLSYNEQFF,TGTGCCAGCAGCCCTCTCCCGTCAGCGGGGCTCTCCTACAATGAGCAGTTCTTC
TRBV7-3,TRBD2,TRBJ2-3,CASSRRLAGGDTQYF,TGTGCCAGCAGCAGGCGACTAGCGGGGGGAGATACGCAGTATTTT
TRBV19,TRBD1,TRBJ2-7,CASSRTGGHEQYF,TGTGCCAGTAGTCGGACAGGGGGGCACGAGCAGTACTTC
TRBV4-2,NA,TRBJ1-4,CASSQDSLNEKLFF,TGTGCCAGCAGCCAAGATAGCCTTAATGAAAAACTGTTTTTT
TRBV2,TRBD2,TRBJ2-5,CASSENRLAGLETQYF,TGTGCCAGCAGTGAAAACAGACTAGCGGGGCTTGAGACCCAGTACTTC
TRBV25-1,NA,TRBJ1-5,CASSESGGFNQPQHF,TGTGCCAGCAGTGAATCTGGGGGGTTCAATCAGCCCCAGCATTTT
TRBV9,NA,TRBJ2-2,CASSSGVGSGATGELFF,TGTGCCAGCAGCTCAGGGGTTGGATCAGGGGCTACCGGGGAGCTGTTTTTT
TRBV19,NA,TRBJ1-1,CASSIVRGMNTEAFF,TGTGCCAGTAGTATAGTGCGGGGGATGAACACTGAAGCTTTCTTT
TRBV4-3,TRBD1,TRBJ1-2,CASSQVRDRPFYGYTF,TGCGCCAGCAGCCAAGTGCGGGACAGGCCCTTCTATGGCTACACCTTC
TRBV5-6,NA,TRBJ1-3,CASSLQRQYASGNTIYF,TGTGCCAGCAGCTTGCAGAGACAGTACGCCTCTGGAAACACCATATATTTT
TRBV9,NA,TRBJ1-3,CASSPNEGGSGTIYF,TGTGCCAGCAGCCCGAATGAGGGGGGGTCGGGCACCATATATTTT
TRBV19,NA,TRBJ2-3,CACLSDRTQYF,TGTGCCTGTCTATCCGACAGGACGCAGTATTTT
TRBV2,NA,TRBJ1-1,CASKEERDTEAFF,TGTGCCAGCAAAGAGGAGCGGGACACTGAAGCTTTCTTT
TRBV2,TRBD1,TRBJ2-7,CASSAGTGGPTPYEQYF,TGTGCCAGCAGTGCAGGGACAGGGGGCCCTACTCCCTACGAGCAGTACTTC
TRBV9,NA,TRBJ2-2,CASSSSGQMNTGELFF,TGTGCCAGCAGCTCCTCCGGACAGATGAACACCGGGGAGCTGTTTTTT
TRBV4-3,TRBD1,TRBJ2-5,CASSQDRKETQYF,TGCGCCAGCAGCCAGGACAGGAAAGAGACCCAGTACTTC
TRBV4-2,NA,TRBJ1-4,CASSQEGKGQNNEKLFF,TGTGCCAGCAGCCAAGAGGGAAAGGGGCAGAATAATGAAAAACTGTTTTTT
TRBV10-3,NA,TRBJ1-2,CAITPGEGLSYGYTF,TGTGCCATCACCCCCGGGGAGGGCCTATCCTATGGCTACACCTTC
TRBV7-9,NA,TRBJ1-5,CATQEPYSNQPQHF,TGTGCCACCCAGGAACCCTATAGCAATCAGCCCCAGCATTTT
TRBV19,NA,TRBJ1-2,CASSIDLPVYGYTF,TGTGCCAGTAGTATAGATCTGCCAGTCTATGGCTACACCTTC
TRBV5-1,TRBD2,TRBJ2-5,CASSLVRGGGAVETQYF,TGCGCCAGCAGCTTGGTTCGGGGCGGGGGGGCCGTAGAGACCCAGTACTTC